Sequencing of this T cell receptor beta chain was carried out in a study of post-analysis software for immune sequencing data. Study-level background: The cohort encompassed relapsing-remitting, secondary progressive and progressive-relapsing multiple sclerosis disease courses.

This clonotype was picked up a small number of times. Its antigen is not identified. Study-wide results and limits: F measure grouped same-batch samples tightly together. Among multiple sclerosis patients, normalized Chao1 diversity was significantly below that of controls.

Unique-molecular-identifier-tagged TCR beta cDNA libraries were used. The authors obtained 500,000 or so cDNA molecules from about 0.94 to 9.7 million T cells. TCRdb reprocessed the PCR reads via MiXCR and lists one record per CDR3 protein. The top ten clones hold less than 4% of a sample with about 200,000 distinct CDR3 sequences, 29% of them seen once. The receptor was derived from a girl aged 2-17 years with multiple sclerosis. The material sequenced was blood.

CDR3 bases: TGTGCCAGCAGCCCGACACCGGGACAGGGCCATGGCTACACCTTC. This gives the protein CASSPTPGQGHGYTF. V is TRBV14 and J is TRBJ1-2; 9 bases agree with TRBD1. The length of the CDR3 is 15 residues. Germline loops: CDR1 SGHDN, CDR2 FVKESK. V gave up 4 bases and J gave up 6 bases; unmatched junction bases: 9.